This T cell receptor (beta chain) was sequenced for a study of response to subunit inactivated influenza vaccine. General observations from the study: Few additional T cells are recruited per seasonal influenza vaccination, authors suggested.

With regard to this clonotype: Its antigen remains unidentified.

Looked up from germline, CDR1 is SNHLY and CDR2 is FYNNEI. This CDR3 is built from 13 residues. Trimming left V 11 bases short and J 5 bases short, with 18 bases between. Each CDR3 protein gets one entry after TCRdb re-called the RT-PCR reads with MiXCR. Of 540,000 or so distinct CDR3 sequences in the sample, approximately 12% were seen once. The chain links TRBV2 to TRBJ1-1; tentative D call: TRBD1 (5 bases). The source was PBMCs from blood, collected roughly 46 days after vaccination. The clonotype originates from a man over 45 who received an inactivated influenza vaccine. The CDR3 is CASNNGGETEAFF. Written as DNA, the CDR3 is TGTGCCTCAAACAATGGGGGGGAGACTGAAGCTTTCTTT.